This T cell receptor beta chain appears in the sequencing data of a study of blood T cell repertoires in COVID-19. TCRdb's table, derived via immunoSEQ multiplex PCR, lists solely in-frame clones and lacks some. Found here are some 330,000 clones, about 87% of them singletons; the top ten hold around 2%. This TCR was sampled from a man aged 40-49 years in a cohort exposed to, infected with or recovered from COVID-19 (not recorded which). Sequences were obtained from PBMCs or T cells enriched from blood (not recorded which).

CDR3 sequence reads: CASSLGQGGGANVLTF. The CDR3 nucleotides read TGTGCCAGCAGTTTGGGTCAGGGCGGTGGGGCCAACGTCCTGACTTTC. V gene TRBV27 combines with J gene TRBJ2-6; D is possibly TRBD1 (5 bases). CDR3 length: 16 amino acids. Germline V CDR1 and CDR2: MNHEY, SMNVEV (reference sequence). Trimming cost V 3 bases and J 3 bases, with 12 bases left between them.